The 32 T cell receptor beta chains presented below share a single source sample, sequenced in a study of cytomegalovirus exposure and HLA in healthy donors. Only in-frame clones appear in the TCRdb table, and some are missing; sequencing was by immunoSEQ multiplex PCR. The table shows some 100,000 clones, with around nine tenths occurring only once. Sequencing was performed on PBMCs. The receptors were sampled from a woman aged 18 to 35 in good health and CMV-seronegative.

V is TRBV4-3 and J is TRBJ2-3; D is perhaps TRBD1 (5 bases). Trimming shortened V by 3 bases and J by 0 bases, and 16 bases separated the two germline ends. Germline-derived CDR1 and CDR2 are LGHNA and YSLEER. The CDR3 totals 17 residues. The CDR3 DNA reads as TGCGCCAGCAGCCAGCTCTTGAGACAGTCTAGCACAGATACGCAGTATTTT. Amino acids: CASSQLLRQSSTDTQYF.

The chain recombines TRBV7-3 with TRBJ2-3; TRBD2 aligns across 12 bases. The junction had 2 bases not matched to a gene; V was cut back by 5 bases and J by 5 bases. The germline V gene has CDR1 SGHTA and CDR2 FQGTGA. This CDR3 is built from 14 residues. CDR3 DNA sequence: TGTGCCAGCAGCATGGGACTAGCGGGAGATACGCAGTATTTT. Residues: CASSMGLAGDTQYF.

The chain uses TRBV19 and TRBJ1-1; tentatively, D is TRBD1 (6 bases). This CDR3 is 15 amino acids long. V gave up 6 bases and J gave up 1 base, with 15 bases separating them. Germline lookup yields CDR1 LNHDA and CDR2 SQIVND (reference sequence). The chain's CDR3 is CASRGQGRKNTEAFF. The CDR3 nucleotides are TGTGCCAGTAGAGGGCAGGGGCGAAAGAACACTGAAGCTTTCTTT.

This rearrangement joins TRBV6-5 to TRBJ1-1, with 8 bases matching TRBD1. V was clipped by 6 bases and J by 8 bases; unmatched bases: 14. CDR3 size: 15 residues. From germline, CDR1 is MNHEY and CDR2 SVGAGI. The CDR3 DNA reads TGTGCCAGCAGCCTATCCACCGGGACAGGATACGAAGCTTTCTTT. It codes for CASSLSTGTGYEAFF.

The V and J genes are TRBV14 and TRBJ2-5, with 9 bases that match TRBD2. The length of the CDR3 is 15 residues. Per germline, CDR1 SGHDN and CDR2 FVKESK. Trimming at V came to 4 bases and at J to 1 base, leaving 4 bases not matched to a gene. CDR3 sequence reads: CASSPLAGPQETQYF. In DNA, the CDR3 is TGTGCCAGCAGCCCCCTAGCGGGACCCCAAGAGACCCAGTACTTC.

The chain couples TRBV13 to TRBJ1-2, with a weak D call TRBD1 (5 bases). V was cut by 5 bases and J by 6 bases, with 10 bases left in between. CDR3 length equals 12 residues. Germline V gives CDR1 PRHDT, CDR2 FYEKMQ (reference sequence). The CDR3 here is CASSGGTNGYTF. The CDR3 DNA reads TGTGCCAGCAGCGGCGGGACTAATGGCTACACCTTC.

A single count supports this clone. The CDR3 loop reads CATSRDLGRRGQPQHF. DNA for the CDR3: TGTGCCACCAGCAGAGATCTAGGACGGAGAGGGCAGCCCCAGCATTTT. The chain carries TRBV15 and TRBJ1-5, with D unclear. The CDR3 totals 16 residues. The V end was cut by 0 bases, the J end by 7 bases, with 16 bases between. CDR1 LNHNV and CDR2 YYDKDF come from the germline V gene (reference sequence).

The CDR3 reads CASSSTGGVYTEAFF. DNA for the CDR3: TGTGCCAGCAGTTCAACAGGGGGGGTTTATACTGAAGCTTTCTTT. The chain combines TRBV28 with TRBJ1-1; 8 bases line up with TRBD1. With 4 bases clipped from V and 5 bases from J, the junction kept 9 bases outside the gene matches. This CDR3 has 15 amino acids. The germline V gene has CDR1 MDHEN and CDR2 SYDVKM.

This chain connects TRBV5-6 to TRBJ1-2; 8 bases are shared with TRBD1. With V trimmed by 4 bases and J by 5 bases, 4 bases remained unmatched. Germline loops: CDR1 SGHDT, CDR2 YYEEEE. The CDR3 has 13 amino acids. The CDR3 DNA is TGTGCCAGCAGCCAGGGGGCAAGATATGGCTACACCTTC. It is translated as CASSQGARYGYTF.

For this clone: A read error may account for a junction end that differs from germline. The chain is built from TRBV5-4 and TRBJ2-3; 8 bases map to TRBD1. In germline, CDR1 is SGHNT, CDR2 YYREEE (reference sequence). The CDR3 extends over 12 amino acids. The CDR3 sequence is CASSLKDREQDF. CDR3 in DNA: TGTGCCAGCAGCTTGAAGGACAGGGAGCAGGATTTT.

This sequence joins TRBV7-9 and TRBJ2-1; 12 positions agree with TRBD1. The CDR3 covers 17 residues. Germline V gives CDR1 SEHNR, CDR2 FQNEAQ (reference sequence). V shed 1 base and J 5 bases; nucleotides not matched to a gene: 6. CDR3 in amino acids: CASSLGPGTGGHNEQFF. In nucleotides, the CDR3 is TGTGCCAGCAGCTTAGGGCCCGGGACAGGGGGCCACAATGAGCAGTTCTTC.

This rearrangement joins TRBV25-1 to TRBJ2-2, with a possible D match to TRBD1 (6 bases). Germline V lookup: CDR1 MGHDK, CDR2 SYGVNS. The CDR3 runs to 14 residues. The V end lost 4 bases, the J end lost 5 bases, and 11 bases lay between the germline ends. The CDR3 reads CASSGTGFTGELFF. Here the CDR3 DNA reads TGTGCCAGCAGTGGAACAGGGTTTACCGGGGAGCTGTTTTTT.

The chain combines TRBV2 with TRBJ1-4, with D perhaps TRBD1 (6 bases). The CDR3 has 18 amino acids. Germline V gives CDR1 SNHLY, CDR2 FYNNEI. Trimming left V 6 bases short and J 0 bases short, with 20 bases between. In DNA, the CDR3 is TGTGCCAGCAGGGTATTGGACAGCCGCCCACCAACTAATGAAAAACTGTTTTTT. This translates into CASRVLDSRPPTNEKLFF.

As regards this clone: Other DNA sequences from this sample encode an identical CDR3 as well. The chain employs TRBV7-9 and TRBJ2-1; 8 positions agree with TRBD1. The CDR3 runs to 15 residues. V lost 3 bases, J lost 1 base, and 2 bases stayed unmatched. Germline V gene sequence: CDR1 SEHNR, CDR2 FQNEAQ (reference sequence). For the CDR3, the DNA is TGTGCCAGCAGCTTCCGACAGGGGTCCTACAATGAGCAGTTCTTC. Its protein product is CASSFRQGSYNEQFF.

The chain couples TRBV25-1 to TRBJ1-1; 7 bases line up with TRBD1. V shed 1 base and J 8 bases; nucleotides not matched to a gene: 7. The CDR3 length is 14 residues. CDR1 is MGHDK, CDR2 SYGVNS, per germline. The CDR3 here is CASSESGVDREAFF. CDR3 coding DNA: TGTGCCAGCAGTGAATCGGGCGTGGACAGGGAAGCTTTCTTT. The whole variable domain, remainder taken from reference TRBV25-1 and TRBJ1-1, is EADIYQTPRYLVIGTGKKITLECSQTMGHDKMYWYQQDPGMELHLIHYSYGVNSTEKGDLSSESTVSRIRTEHFPLTLESARPSHTSQYLCASSESGVDREAFFGQGTRLTVV.

DNA for the CDR3: TGTGCCAGCAGTTTATGGGGGCAGGAGCCCCAGCATTTT. Its translation is CASSLWGQEPQHF. The V call is TRBV27, the J call TRBJ1-5, with D maybe TRBD1 (6 bases). From germline, CDR1 is MNHEY and CDR2 SMNVEV (reference sequence). Trimming cost V 1 base and J 8 bases, with 9 bases left between them. The CDR3 is made up of 13 amino acids.

The CDR3 loop is CASLPAGLANEQFF. CDR3 coding DNA: TGTGCCAGCCTCCCGGCCGGATTAGCCAATGAGCAGTTCTTC. The chain employs TRBV25-1 and TRBJ2-1; D gene ambiguous. The CDR3 loop spans 14 amino acids. V shed 8 bases and J shed 6 bases, with 17 bases lying between them. CDR1 MGHDK and CDR2 SYGVNS come from the germline V gene.

The CDR3: CASSLSYRAHTIYF. The CDR3 DNA is TGTGCCAGCAGCCTCAGTTACAGGGCCCACACCATATATTTT. V gene TRBV6-5 combines with J gene TRBJ1-3; D is perhaps TRBD1 (6 bases). V lost 6 bases, J lost 8 bases, and 17 bases lay in between. CDR3 length: 14 amino acids. From germline, CDR1 is MNHEY and CDR2 SVGAGI.

The CDR3 DNA reads TGTGCCAGCAGTCCCGTGAGCGTTGAGCAGTTCTTC. Its translation is CASSPVSVEQFF. The chain joins TRBV2 to TRBJ2-1; the D is unclear. V lost 5 bases to trimming and J lost 9 bases, with 11 bases between them. This CDR3 spans 12 amino acids. From germline, CDR1 is SNHLY and CDR2 FYNNEI.

The chain carries TRBV6-5 and TRBJ2-1; the match to TRBD2 covers 9 bases. J was trimmed by 7 bases and V by 2 bases; bases with no gene match: 9. Germline V CDR1 and CDR2: MNHEY, SVGAGI. The CDR3 has 16 residues. The CDR3 nucleotides are TGTGCCAGCAGTTACACCCCTGCGGGGGGGCGGAATGAGCAGTTCTTC. This encodes CASSYTPAGGRNEQFF.

The V gene is TRBV6-5, the J gene TRBJ1-3; no reliable D call. Germline-derived CDR1 and CDR2 are MNHEY and SVGAGI. The length of the CDR3 is 15 residues. V dropped 0 bases and J dropped 3 bases, with 9 bases sitting between them. CDR3 nucleotides: TGTGCCAGCAGTTACTCGTGGCGGGGTGGAAACACCATATATTTT. Its translation: CASSYSWRGGNTIYF.

This clone was seen a single time. This chain links TRBV9 with TRBJ1-3; no definite D call. V was trimmed by 5 bases and J by 2 bases, leaving 14 bases between them. This CDR3 has 15 residues. Germline V gene lookup returns CDR1 SGDLS and CDR2 YYNGEE. The CDR3 coding sequence is TGTGCCAGCAGTGACGACGGAGCCACTGGAAACACCATATATTTT. The encoded protein is CASSDDGATGNTIYF.

The chain carries TRBV28 and TRBJ2-7; 8 bases are shared with TRBD2. V gave up 5 bases and J gave up 5 bases; unmatched junction bases: 11. Germline V gene sequence: CDR1 MDHEN, CDR2 SYDVKM. CDR3 length: 15 amino acids. The CDR3 DNA sequence: TGTGCCAGCAGTCGCCTAGCGGGTTATGTTAACGAGCAGTACTTC. Translated: CASSRLAGYVNEQYF.

The chain carries TRBV13 and TRBJ2-1, with D uncertain. Germline CDR1 reads PRHDT; CDR2 reads FYEKMQ (reference sequence). V gave up 2 bases and J gave up 0 bases, with 5 bases separating them. The CDR3 contains 14 residues. The CDR3 loop is CASSLLSSYNEQFF. DNA of the CDR3: TGTGCCAGCAGCTTACTAAGCTCCTACAATGAGCAGTTCTTC.

The table lists this clone with a count of one. This chain uses TRBV4-3 with TRBJ2-1; 10 nucleotides line up with TRBD2. V dropped 3 bases and J dropped 10; count of bases not matched to a gene: 6. Germline V CDR1 and CDR2: LGHNA, YSLEER. This CDR3 comprises 14 residues. CDR3 DNA sequence: TGCGCCAGCAGCCAGGATACTAGCGGGAAAGAGCAGTTCTTC. This sequence encodes CASSQDTSGKEQFF.

The chain is built from TRBV30 and TRBJ2-2; D perhaps matches TRBD2 (6 bases). Germline CDR1 is GTSNPN and CDR2 is SVGIG (reference sequence). Trimming stripped 4 bases from V and 4 bases from J, with 22 bases between. This CDR3 has 17 amino acids. The CDR3 sequence: CAWIAGGRTGVTGELFF. CDR3 DNA sequence: TGTGCCTGGATCGCCGGAGGGCGTACCGGGGTCACCGGGGAGCTGTTTTTT.

The J gene is TRBJ1-5, the V gene TRBV6-5, with D unclear. Trimming stripped 3 bases from V and 2 bases from J, with 11 bases between. Germline V gene data show CDR1 as MNHEY and CDR2 as SVGAGI. The CDR3 length is 15 residues. The CDR3 DNA reads as TGTGCCAGCAGTTATTCTTCTCGGGGCAATCAGCCCCAGCATTTT. Amino acid sequence: CASSYSSRGNQPQHF.

The chain has TRBV6-6 and TRBJ1-2; D call uncertain. Trimming removed 4 bases at V and 3 bases at J, with 15 bases between. Germline-derived CDR1 and CDR2 are MNHNY and SVGAGI (reference sequence). The CDR3 extends over 15 amino acids. CDR3 DNA sequence: TGTGCCAGCAGTTCAGGCCCCCGGAAGGACTATGGCTACACCTTC. It translates to CASSSGPRKDYGYTF.

The chain links TRBV2 to TRBJ2-3; a weak D match, TRBD2 (5 bases). The CDR3 totals 14 residues. V was shortened by 4 bases and J by 0 bases, with 8 bases between the two germline ends. Germline CDR1 and CDR2: SNHLY and FYNNEI. CDR3 residues: CASSGLTSTDTQYF. CDR3 bases: TGTGCCAGCAGTGGACTAACTAGCACAGATACGCAGTATTTT. Variable domain in full (rest from reference TRBV2 and TRBJ2-3): EPEVTQTPSHQVTQMGQEVILRCVPISNHLYFYWYRQILGQKVEFLVSFYNNEISEKSEIFDDQFSVERPDGSNFTLKIRSTKLEDSAMYFCASSGLTSTDTQYFGPGTRLTVL.

The chain couples TRBV4-3 to TRBJ2-3; 8 nucleotides match TRBD1. The V gene's germline CDR1 is LGHNA and CDR2 YSLEER. This CDR3 comprises 17 residues. V lost 0 bases, J lost 3 bases, and 8 bases stayed unmatched. The CDR3 nucleotides are TGCGCCAGCAGCCAAGATGGCGACAGGGGATGGACAGATACGCAGTATTTT. It translates to CASSQDGDRGWTDTQYF.

CDR3 coding DNA: TGTGCCAGCAGCGGGACATTACGGACAGAGCGTTCCTACGAGCAGTACTTC. Its translation: CASSGTLRTERSYEQYF. The V call is TRBV7-9, the J call TRBJ2-7; tentatively, D is TRBD1 (6 bases). Germline CDR1 reads SEHNR; CDR2 reads FQNEAQ (reference sequence). This CDR3 comprises 17 residues. Trimming removed 5 bases from V and 1 base from J, with 21 bases in between.

The J gene is TRBJ2-1, the V gene TRBV6-5; 8 bases are shared with TRBD1. The CDR3 is made up of 16 amino acids. V gave up 0 bases and J gave up 8 bases; unmatched junction bases: 9. Germline assignment: CDR1 MNHEY and CDR2 SVGAGI. Here the CDR3 reads CASSYSTGQGVYEQFF. The CDR3 DNA reads as TGTGCCAGCAGTTACTCGACTGGACAGGGAGTGTATGAGCAGTTCTTC.